Detailed here is one T cell receptor beta chain. Its antigen is not yet known. It has no much larger one-base neighbor in the sample; base qualities were not kept. CDR3 length: 14 amino acids, cysteine to phenylalanine. The retained sequence is limited to the CDR3, 42 bases, with the frame set at the first base. The CDR1 and CDR2 encoded by the germline V gene (reference sequence) are SEHNR and FQNEAQ. V lost 0 bases and J lost 1 base; the stretch between them is 6 bases long. Taken with the paper, the label for time point translates to: cycle 1 day 1 (C1D1), immediately before nivolumab initiation. Every trial patient had relapsed after autologous stem cell transplantation, and cohorts A, B and C differed in prior brentuximab vedotin exposure. The trial cohort included around 56 patients with relapsed/refractory classical Hodgkin lymphoma, and each patient had a best overall response of complete response, partial response or progressive disease. Trial patients were treated with single-agent nivolumab in the multi-cohort phase II CheckMate 205 trial. An independent review committee assessed best overall response by applying the 2007 International Working Group response criteria. Trial PBMCs were obtained immediately prior to nivolumab initiation (C1D1) and on therapy at cycle 2 day 1 and cycle 4 day 1. Peripheral blood was collected in 8 mL Vacutainer Cell Preparation Tubes, from which PBMCs were isolated by centrifugation and then cryopreserved.

These data are taken from a study of PD-1 blockade in classical Hodgkin lymphoma (TCRdb year 2020). With respect to the entire study: Nivolumab dosing was 3 mg/kg intravenously every 2 weeks, continuing until either disease progression or unacceptable toxicity. The study used TCR beta sequencing and CyTOF to define a peripheral blood immune signature of response to PD-1 blockade in classical Hodgkin lymphoma.

The Qiagen DNeasy kit was used to extract genomic DNA both from unsorted PBMCs and from the negatively selected CD4+ and CD8+ fractions. Using primers that anneal to V and J segments, immunoSEQ multiplex PCR amplified the TCR beta CDR3 regions. A synthetic immune receptor repertoire was used to minimize amplification bias, and any remaining bias was removed computationally after sequencing. The authors processed their data as follows. Custom Python scripts were used to quantify repertoire diversity as the Shannon entropy index. The unsorted, CD4+ and CD8+ repertoires were each analyzed separately, with the exception of combined analyses, where CD4+ and CD8+ sequences were merged in silico. Clonal expansion was defined as a frequency increase of at least 2-fold after treatment compared with C1D1, and clones undetected at baseline were assigned a pseudocount of 0.5. Clones with 0 or 1 copy at C1D1 were defined as singleton clones, while clones with 2 or more copies were defined as non-singleton clones. Clones expanded in unsorted samples were annotated as CD4+, CD8+ or unknown by matching protein sequences in sorted samples from the same patient. Diversity changes from C1D1 to C4D1 were tested in paired samples using Wilcoxon tests. As stored in TCRdb, this immuneACCESS dataset retains in-frame rearrangements with V and J assigned. A fraction of the clones does not appear; measured against another copy, unresolved V genes explain less than half of the discrepancy, and the remainder lacks a known reason. V, J and clone size are those of that table, while D and trimming were read from the DNA. This sample lists about 39,000 clones; 88% were detected once. Just over 9% of the sample comes from the top ten.

Paper-wide results and their limitations: Trial patients achieving complete response had baseline diversity similar to newly diagnosed patients, whereas partial responders and progressors had significantly lower diversity. Baseline TCR diversity was reported to be lower in newly diagnosed patients than in healthy donors and to be lower still in relapsed/refractory patients. By C4D1, a significant rise was seen in CD4+ TCR diversity but not in CD8+ TCR diversity (p=0.0027 vs p=0.16), and the rise was most apparent among complete responders (p=0.02). Patients starting nivolumab less than 1 year after ASCT had lower diversity and were excluded from later analyses to avoid confounding by immune reconstitution. The study was restricted to a single clinical trial cohort, and the causes of repertoire differences, possibly disease activity or prior therapy, were left undefined.

The TCR comes from a human donor with classical Hodgkin lymphoma. The chain is assembled from TRBV7-9 and TRBJ1-1; TRBD1 is perhaps the D gene, given 6 matching bases. The sequences come from peripheral blood mononuclear cells (PBMCs), collected at baseline. The bases are TGTGCCAGCAGCTTAGCACAGGGGAACACTGAAGCTTTCTTT. It codes for CASSLAQGNTEAFF.